This T cell receptor beta chain was sequenced for a study of cytomegalovirus exposure and HLA in healthy donors. Regarding the study as a whole: In a later analysis, TCR association rates varied by HLA locus: DRB1 most, HLA-C fewest. A later analysis linked a missense DCLRE1C variant to TCR beta V- and J-gene trimming.

PCR used 60 Vbeta primers and 13 Jbeta primers. This table comes from immunoSEQ multiplex PCR, and its TCRdb copy is limited to in-frame clones, with some not included. The data show more than 95,000 clones, 80% to 85% seen once. In the case of this clone: The target antigen is unknown.

Trimming left V 4 bases short and J 2 bases short, with 9 bases between. This CDR3 is built from 13 residues. Germline CDR1 MNHNS, CDR2 SASEGT. Sequenced input: PBMCs. This receptor was taken from a woman in her twenties or thirties in good health and CMV-seronegative. The chain couples TRBV6-1 to TRBJ2-7; no clear D. The DNA for the CDR3 is TGTGCCAGCAGTGTGCGGTCCGCCTACGAGCAGTACTTC. Amino acids: CASSVRSAYEQYF.